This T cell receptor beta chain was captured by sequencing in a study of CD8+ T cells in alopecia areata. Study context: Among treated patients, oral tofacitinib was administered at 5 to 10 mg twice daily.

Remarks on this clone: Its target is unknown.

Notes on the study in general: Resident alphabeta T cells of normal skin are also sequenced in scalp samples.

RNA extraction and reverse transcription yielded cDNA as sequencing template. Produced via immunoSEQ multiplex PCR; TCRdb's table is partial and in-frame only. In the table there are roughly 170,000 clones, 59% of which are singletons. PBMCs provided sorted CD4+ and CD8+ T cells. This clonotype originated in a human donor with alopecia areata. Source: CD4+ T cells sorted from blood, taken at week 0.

As DNA, the CDR3 is TGTGCCAGCAGCGGGACGAGCTATGGCTACACCTTC. Translation: CASSGTSYGYTF. The V call is TRBV4-2, the J call TRBJ1-2; TRBD1 is a possible D gene (5 bases). The CDR3 runs to 12 residues. Germline values: CDR1 LGHNA, CDR2 YNFKEQ. Deletions cut 5 bases from V and 4 bases from J, with 8 bases between.